This T cell receptor beta chain was found in a study of early T cells in non-severe SARS-CoV-2 infection. Study summary: Alpha and beta chains were unpaired, from unsorted whole-blood bulk RNA. Study results and limitations: Comparison of clonotypes with VDJdb favored anti-spike CD8 responses while missing private and CD4 specificities.

Researchers tagged individual cDNA molecules with unique molecular identifiers. TCRdb analysed the 5' RACE reads with MiXCR anew, one entry per CDR3 protein. The sample consists of about 20,000 distinct CDR3 sequences, 3.5% to 4.5% of them appearing once. There are many counts of this clonotype. The antigen is not known. The CDR3 is 14 residues long. V dropped 7 bases and J dropped 0 bases, with 10 bases sitting between them. The TCR comes from an adult who was a healthcare worker with PCR-confirmed SARS-CoV-2 infection or an uninfected control (not recorded which). The specimen sequenced was whole blood. V usage is TRBV12-3 or TRBV12-4 and J usage is TRBJ1-5; D not certain. In DNA, the CDR3 is TGTGCCAGCACCCGGGTGTATAGCAATCAGCCCCAGCATTTT. The encoded protein is CASTRVYSNQPQHF.